The clone carrying this T cell receptor (beta chain) counts as medium-sized (0.01 to 0.1%). The researchers produced TCR beta cDNA from around 500 ng total RNA with a constant-region primer. Slightly modified ARM-PCR served as the procedure for the TCR beta libraries. These libraries came from three rounds of nested multiplex PCR. Investigators reported that the first two PCR rounds, at 10 cycles each, used TRBV1-TRBV30 forward primers with a C-beta reverse primer. From the multiplex PCR reads, TCRdb called clonotypes with MiXCR, one entry per CDR3 protein. The sample carries 60,000 or so distinct CDR3 sequences, less than 75% recorded once. This sample was taken from a study of tumor-infiltrating lymphocytes in primary liver carcinoma. V was pared by 4 bases and J by 3 bases, with 11 bases between. The CDR3 length is 14 residues. Germline V CDR1 and CDR2: MNHEY, SVGAGI. Between roughly 20 and 30 mg of unsorted bulk tissue served as the source from which RNA and DNA were co-extracted. No treatment had been given to the patients, who were chronically infected with HBV.

The sequencing sample was made of liver tumor tissue from sampling region 2. Subset described: tumor region T2, inferior pole. The TCR sequence derives from a man aged 35 to 55 with primary liver carcinoma and hepatitis B virus infection. V usage is TRBV6-5 and J usage is TRBJ2-3, with D hard to call. The DNA of the CDR3 is TGTGCCAGCAGTTTAAACTGGGGTACAGATACGCAGTATTTT. This sequence encodes CASSLNWGTDTQYF.